This TCR beta chain was obtained from a study of blood T cell repertoires in COVID-19. Study summary: Acute-phase and convalescent COVID-19 samples originated in the United States, Italy and Spain. The analysed material was cDNA or gDNA that came from T cells, B-cell-depleted T cells, or PBMCs.

This clone was detected a few times. From germline, CDR1 is SGHRS and CDR2 YFSETQ. The CDR3 consists of 15 residues. The V and J ends lost 5 bases and 1 base respectively, with 15 bases between them. In the original workflow: Estimation of nucleated cell counts relied on the amplification of reference gene primers. TCRdb's table, derived via immunoSEQ multiplex PCR, lists solely in-frame clones and lacks some. The DNA gave D and trimming, while V, J and clone size come from that table. The data hold roughly 200,000 clones, with about 83% observed a single time. Clinical history as reported by participants underpinned cohort assignment.

This rearrangement joins TRBV5-1 to TRBJ1-1; a weak D match, TRBD1 (6 bases). This TCR derives from a woman aged 25 to 39 who had recovered from COVID-19. Sequencing input: PBMCs or T cells enriched from blood (not recorded which). CDR3 protein: CASSYDGQPNTEAFF. CDR3 sequence (DNA): TGCGCCAGCAGTTACGATGGACAGCCGAACACTGAAGCTTTCTTT. Together with reference TRBV5-1 and TRBJ1-1, the CDR3 gives the full variable domain: KAGVTQTPRYLIKTRGQQVTLSCSPISGHRSVSWYQQTPGQGLQFLFEYFSETQRNKGNFPGRFSGRQFSNSRSEMNVSTLELGDSALYLCASSYDGQPNTEAFFGQGTRLTVV.